This T cell receptor (beta chain) was profiled in a study of CD8+CD57+ T cells in acquired aplastic anemia. Overall study findings and caveats: Shared by patients and controls, 25 to 30 CD8+ CDR3s were abundant in patients.

Germline loops: CDR1 SGHTA, CDR2 FQGNSA. Between the trimmed V and J ends, which lost 1 base and 0 bases, there was a span of 13 bases. The CDR3 totals 16 residues. Genomic DNA acted as the template from which TCR beta VDJ combination and CDR3 sequence profiling were carried out. Each CDR3 protein gets one entry after TCRdb re-called the reads with MiXCR. Of about 110,000 distinct CDR3 sequences in the sample, around 53% were seen once. There are many counts of this clonotype. What it recognizes is unknown. The sample was sorted CD4+, CD8+, or CD8+CD57+ T cells (not recorded which) from PBMCs. The rearrangement joins TRBV7-2 to TRBJ2-7; weak D call: TRBD2 (6 bases). The sequence was obtained from a human donor in good health, serving as a control. CDR3 bases: TGTGCCAGCAGCTTAGACCCCCCCGGGAGCTCCTACGAGCAGTACTTC. Translation: CASSLDPPGSSYEQYF.